A selection of T cell receptor beta chains follows, all from one sample in a study of blood T cell repertoires in COVID-19. Clones were read by immunoSEQ multiplex PCR, and TCRdb kept only the in-frame ones, dropping some. This sample has about 68,000 clones; 65% to 90% occur once, and the top ten carry roughly 24%. The sample was peripheral blood. These receptors were collected from a man aged 50-59 years with acute or convalescent COVID-19. Each CDR3 is given with its conserved first and last residue. D genes are given only for firm matches. Clone size is shown for a subset of rows, as once, few, many or a class of expanded clone.

clone size | J gene | V gene | D gene | CDR3 protein | CDR3 DNA
. | TRBJ1-2 | TRBV5-5 | TRBD1 | CASSQGGTGRGYTF | TGTGCCAGCAGTCAGGGAGGGACAGGGCGAGGCTACACCTTC
. | TRBJ1-5 | TRBV4-1 | . | CASSQVGTGRKGQPQHF | TGCGCCAGCAGCCAAGTTGGGACCGGGAGGAAAGGACAGCCCCAGCATTTT
once | TRBJ1-6 | TRBV6-1 | TRBD1 | CASSERPYRGLRNSPLHF | TGTGCCAGCAGTGAACGACCTTACAGGGGGCTAAGGAATTCACCCCTCCACTTT
. | TRBJ2-1 | TRBV19 | . | CASSIDFSSYNEQFF | TGTGCCAGTAGTATAGACTTCAGCTCCTACAATGAGCAGTTCTTC
. | TRBJ2-1 | TRBV9 | TRBD2 | CASSVAAGTSGGSNEQFF | TGTGCCAGCAGCGTAGCGGCGGGGACTAGCGGGGGTTCCAATGAGCAGTTCTTC
. | TRBJ2-1 | TRBV7-8 | TRBD2 | CASSFRGGPNEQFF | TGTGCCAGCAGCTTTCGGGGGGGGCCAAATGAGCAGTTCTTC
. | TRBJ2-2 | TRBV5-1 | TRBD1 | CASSWPDRGPSLTGELFF | TGCGCCAGCAGCTGGCCCGACAGGGGCCCAAGCCTCACCGGGGAGCTGTTTTTT
. | TRBJ1-6 | TRBV20-1 | TRBD1 | CSASLGQGGSPLHF | TGCAGTGCTAGTCTGGGACAGGGTGGCTCACCCCTCCACTTT
few | TRBJ2-2 | TRBV5-1 | . | CASSLVPGMNTGELFF | TGCGCCAGCAGCTTGGTGCCAGGGATGAACACCGGGGAGCTGTTTTTT
once | TRBJ2-1 | TRBV4-1 | TRBD2 | CASSPGLAGYNEQFF | TGCGCCAGCAGCCCGGGACTAGCGGGGTACAATGAGCAGTTCTTC
. | TRBJ1-5 | TRBV10-3 | . | CAISETKTEASQPQHF | TGTGCCATCAGTGAGACAAAGACAGAGGCCTCTCAGCCCCAGCATTTT
. | TRBJ2-2 | TRBV11-2 | . | CASSFRPGNTGELFF | TGTGCCAGCAGCTTCCGCCCCGGGAACACCGGGGAGCTGTTTTTT
. | TRBJ2-7 | TRBV6-6 | TRBD2 | CASKGGAGGSYEQYF | TGTGCCAGCAAAGGTGGAGCGGGGGGTTCGTACGAGCAGTACTTC
. | TRBJ2-7 | TRBV7-2 | . | CASSLDPGSYEQYF | TGTGCCAGCAGCTTAGATCCAGGGTCGTACGAGCAGTACTTC
. | TRBJ2-2 | TRBV7-3 | TRBD1 | CASSPNPATGGGTGELFF | TGTGCCAGCAGCCCTAACCCCGCGACAGGGGGAGGCACCGGGGAGCTGTTTTTT
. | TRBJ1-1 | TRBV6-2/TRBV6-3 | . | CASSWSYTEAFF | TGTGCCAGCAGTTGGAGCTACACTGAAGCTTTCTTT
. | TRBJ1-1 | TRBV7-3 | . | CASSPTDTNTEAFF | TGTGCCAGCAGCCCGACCGACACGAACACTGAAGCTTTCTTT
. | TRBJ2-1 | TRBV3-1/TRBV3-2 | . | CASSPGFGQFF | TGTGCCAGCAGCCCAGGGTTTGGGCAGTTCTTC
few | TRBJ2-1 | TRBV5-4 | TRBD2 | CASSTGLAGPYNEQFF | TGTGCCAGCAGCACGGGACTAGCGGGACCTTACAATGAGCAGTTCTTC
. | TRBJ2-5 | TRBV7-9 | TRBD2 | CASSFVRGGGETQYF | TGTGCCAGCAGCTTTGTACGGGGGGGTGGAGAGACCCAGTACTTC
. | TRBJ1-1 | TRBV3-1/TRBV3-2 | . | CASSHGALDSLNTEAFF | TGTGCCAGCAGCCACGGGGCCCTGGACAGCTTGAACACTGAAGCTTTCTTT
once | TRBJ1-4 | TRBV3-1/TRBV3-2 | TRBD1 | CASSQDGTPRGRGLFF | TGTGCCAGCAGCCAAGATGGGACCCCCAGGGGGCGAGGACTGTTTTTT
. | TRBJ2-3 | TRBV5-4 | TRBD2 | CASSFISGGETDTQYF | TGTGCCAGCAGCTTCATTAGCGGGGGGGAAACAGATACGCAGTATTTT
. | TRBJ1-1 | TRBV6-5 | . | CASSYKRVNTEAFF | TGTGCCAGCAGTTACAAGCGAGTGAACACTGAAGCTTTCTTT
. | TRBJ1-6 | TRBV11-1 | TRBD1 | CASSTGTANSPLHF | TGTGCCAGCAGCACCGGGACAGCTAATTCACCCCTCCACTTT
. | TRBJ1-1 | TRBV6-5 | TRBD1 | CASGTGGGGTEAFF | TGTGCCAGCGGGACAGGTGGAGGAGGCACTGAAGCTTTCTTT
. | TRBJ2-3 | TRBV7-6 | . | CASSLVPWEADTQYF | TGTGCCAGCAGCTTAGTTCCCTGGGAGGCAGATACGCAGTATTTT
. | TRBJ1-2 | TRBV6-1 | TRBD1 | CASSTGQPNYGYTF | TGTGCCAGCAGCACGGGACAGCCTAACTATGGCTACACCTTC
. | TRBJ2-1 | TRBV18 | . | CASSPRQDNEQFF | TGTGCCAGCTCACCACGGCAAGACAATGAGCAGTTCTTC
. | TRBJ1-4 | TRBV10-3 | . | CATQKDTAEKLFF | TGTGCCACCCAGAAGGACACGGCTGAAAAACTGTTTTTT
. | TRBJ2-5 | TRBV24-1 | . | CATSTDQETQYF | TGTGCCACCAGTACAGATCAAGAGACCCAGTACTTC
. | TRBJ2-3 | TRBV27 | TRBD2 | CASSLSIAGVSTDTQYF | TGTGCCAGCAGTTTATCGATAGCGGGGGTGAGCACAGATACGCAGTATTTT
. | TRBJ2-5 | TRBV5-4 | . | CASSPNHGGQETQYF | TGTGCCAGCAGCCCAAATCATGGAGGGCAGGAGACCCAGTACTTC
. | TRBJ2-7 | TRBV11-3 | TRBD2 | CASSLEASGTYEQYF | TGTGCCAGCAGCTTAGAAGCTAGCGGGACGTACGAGCAGTACTTC
. | TRBJ2-5 | TRBV14 | . | CASSQMWEETQYF | TGTGCCAGCAGCCAAATGTGGGAGGAGACCCAGTACTTC
. | TRBJ2-6 | TRBV4-1 | TRBD2 | CASSQIGLAEISGANVLTF | TGCGCCAGCAGCCAGATCGGACTAGCGGAGATCTCTGGGGCCAACGTCCTGACTTTC
. | TRBJ2-5 | TRBV11-1 | TRBD2 | CASRPRTSGGEEAQYF | TGTGCCAGCAGACCCCGGACTAGCGGGGGGGAAGAGGCCCAGTACTTC
. | TRBJ2-1 | TRBV9 | TRBD1 | CASSDDVTGQGAREQFF | TGTGCCAGCAGCGACGACGTTACGGGACAGGGGGCGCGGGAGCAGTTCTTC
. | TRBJ2-3 | TRBV15 | . | CATSREPNRAHTDTQYF | TGTGCCACCAGCAGAGAACCGAACAGGGCCCACACAGATACGCAGTATTTT
. | TRBJ2-3 | TRBV11-2 | TRBD2 | CASSALPSSGGAADTQYF | TGTGCCAGCAGCGCCCTTCCGTCTAGCGGGGGGGCAGCAGATACGCAGTATTTT
once | TRBJ1-2 | TRBV29-1 | TRBD1 | CSVGTGWDYGYTF | TGCAGCGTCGGGACAGGGTGGGACTATGGCTACACCTTC
once | TRBJ2-1 | TRBV2 | TRBD2 | CAGRERGAYNEQFF | TGTGCCGGTCGTGAGCGGGGCGCCTACAATGAGCAGTTCTTC
. | TRBJ2-7 | TRBV27 | . | CASSFAGFSYEQYF | TGTGCCAGCAGTTTTGCAGGCTTCTCCTACGAGCAGTACTTC
. | TRBJ2-7 | TRBV7-2 | TRBD2 | CASSTSGVGSYEQYF | TGTGCCAGCAGCACTAGCGGGGTGGGCTCCTACGAGCAGTACTTC
once | TRBJ1-2 | TRBV6-5 | . | CASRRQPNYGYTF | TGTGCCTCTCGGAGACAGCCTAACTATGGCTACACCTTC
. | TRBJ2-1 | TRBV6-5 | TRBD2 | CASSWRLAGANEQFF | TGTGCCAGCAGTTGGAGACTAGCGGGGGCTAATGAGCAGTTCTTC
. | TRBJ2-5 | TRBV7-8 | TRBD2 | CASSLDGLADGETQYF | TGTGCCAGCAGCTTAGACGGCCTAGCGGATGGGGAGACCCAGTACTTC